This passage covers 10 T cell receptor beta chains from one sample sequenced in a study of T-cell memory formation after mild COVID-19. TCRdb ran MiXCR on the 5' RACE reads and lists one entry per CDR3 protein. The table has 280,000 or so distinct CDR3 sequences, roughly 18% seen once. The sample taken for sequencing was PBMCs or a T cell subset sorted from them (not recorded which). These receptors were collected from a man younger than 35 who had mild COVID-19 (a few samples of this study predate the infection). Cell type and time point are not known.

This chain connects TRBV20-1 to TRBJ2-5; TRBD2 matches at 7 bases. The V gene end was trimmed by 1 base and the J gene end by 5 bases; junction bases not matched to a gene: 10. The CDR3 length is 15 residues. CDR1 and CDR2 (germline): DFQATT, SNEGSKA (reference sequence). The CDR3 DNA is TGCAGTGCTAGAGGCGCGGGGCGGGGGACGGAGACCCAGTACTTC. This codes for CSARGAGRGTETQYF.

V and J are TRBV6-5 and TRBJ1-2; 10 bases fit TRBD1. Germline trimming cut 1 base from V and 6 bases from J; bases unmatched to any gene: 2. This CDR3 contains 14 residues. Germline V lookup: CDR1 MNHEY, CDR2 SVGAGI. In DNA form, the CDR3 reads TGTGCCAGCAGTTACTTTGGACAGGGGGATGGCTACACCTTC. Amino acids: CASSYFGQGDGYTF.

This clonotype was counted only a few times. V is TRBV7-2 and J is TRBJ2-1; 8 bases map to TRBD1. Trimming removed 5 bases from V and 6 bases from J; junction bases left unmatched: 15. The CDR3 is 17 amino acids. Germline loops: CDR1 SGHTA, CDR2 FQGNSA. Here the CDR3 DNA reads TGTGCCAGCAGCCCGAGATCTTGGACAGGGAACGGCAATGAGCAGTTCTTC. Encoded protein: CASSPRSWTGNGNEQFF.

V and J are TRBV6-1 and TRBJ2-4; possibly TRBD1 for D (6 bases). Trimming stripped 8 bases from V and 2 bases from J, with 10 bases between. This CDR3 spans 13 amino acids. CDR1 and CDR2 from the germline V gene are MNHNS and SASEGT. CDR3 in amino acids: CASGQYTKNIQYF. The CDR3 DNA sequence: TGTGCCAGCGGACAGTATACCAAAAACATTCAGTACTTC.

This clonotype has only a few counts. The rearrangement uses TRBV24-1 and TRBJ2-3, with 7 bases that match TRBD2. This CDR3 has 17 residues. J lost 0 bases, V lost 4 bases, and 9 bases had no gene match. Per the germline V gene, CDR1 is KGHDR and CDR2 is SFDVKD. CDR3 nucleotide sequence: TGTGCCACCAGTGACCCGGGGGGACTATCTAGCACAGATACGCAGTATTTT. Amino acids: CATSDPGGLSSTDTQYF.

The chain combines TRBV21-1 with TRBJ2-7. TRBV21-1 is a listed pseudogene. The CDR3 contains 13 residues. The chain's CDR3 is CASSKVGIHEQYV. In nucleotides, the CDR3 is TGTGCCAGCAGCAAAGTTGGGATCCACGAGCAGTACGTC.

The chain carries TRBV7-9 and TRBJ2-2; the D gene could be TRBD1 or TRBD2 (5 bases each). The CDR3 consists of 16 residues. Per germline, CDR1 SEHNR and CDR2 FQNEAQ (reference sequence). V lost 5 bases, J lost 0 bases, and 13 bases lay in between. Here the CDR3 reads CASSLRGPTNTGELFF. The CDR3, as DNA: TGTGCCAGCAGCCTAAGGGGACCAACGAACACCGGGGAGCTGTTTTTT.

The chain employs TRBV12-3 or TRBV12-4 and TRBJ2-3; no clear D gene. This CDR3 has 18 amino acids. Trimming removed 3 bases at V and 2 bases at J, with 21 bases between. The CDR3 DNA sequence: TGTGCCAGCAGTTTCGTGGGTGTCAAGCGTCTTCACACAGATACGCAGTATTTT. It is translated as CASSFVGVKRLHTDTQYF.

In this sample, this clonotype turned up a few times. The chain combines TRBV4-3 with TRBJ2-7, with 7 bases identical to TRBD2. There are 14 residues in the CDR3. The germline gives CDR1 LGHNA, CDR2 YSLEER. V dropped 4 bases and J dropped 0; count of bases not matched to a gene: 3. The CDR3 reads CASSPGLVSYEQYF. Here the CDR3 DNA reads TGCGCCAGCAGCCCCGGACTAGTCTCCTACGAGCAGTACTTC.

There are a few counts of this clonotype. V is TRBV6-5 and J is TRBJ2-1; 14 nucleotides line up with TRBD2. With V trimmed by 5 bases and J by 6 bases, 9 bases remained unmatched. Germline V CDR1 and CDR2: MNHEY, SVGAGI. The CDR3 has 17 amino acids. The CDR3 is CASSPSTSGGAGNEQFF. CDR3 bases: TGTGCCAGCAGTCCCTCGACTAGCGGGGGGGCCGGCAATGAGCAGTTCTTC.